This T cell receptor beta chain was identified during a study of cytomegalovirus exposure and HLA in healthy donors. While the first cohort had several hundred subjects, the donors belonged to the separate validation cohort of about 120 subjects. The study's findings and limits: CMV antigen specificity of a few CMV-associated chains was confirmed in vitro. One later analysis, an examination of the 120 validation repertoires, found that first-cohort TCR clusters tended to co-occur in them.

Germline CDR1 and CDR2: SGHVS and FQNEAQ. The CDR3 is 15 residues long. J gave up 7 bases and V 0 bases, and 4 bases lay outside the gene matches. As regards this clone: As yet, its antigen is unknown.

Generated by immunoSEQ multiplex PCR, the TCRdb table keeps only in-frame clones and is missing some. The repertoire holds more than 95,000 clones, with 70% to 90% as singletons. The rearrangement joins TRBV7-8 to TRBJ2-3, with 10 bases fitting TRBD2. The sequence was obtained from a man between 18 and 35 years old in good health and CMV-seropositive. The sequenced sample was PBMCs. As DNA, the CDR3 is TGTGCCAGCAGCTTAGCGGGACTAGCGATGAATACGCAGTATTTT. It encodes CASSLAGLAMNTQYF.